This T cell receptor (beta chain) was identified in a study of T cells in Graves' hyperthyroidism and ophthalmopathy. Overall study results and limits: In simple terms, a model built on 13 V-J features told ophthalmopathy apart from stable hyperthyroidism.

About this clonotype itself: The target antigen is unknown.

Hyperthyroidism patients were newly diagnosed, had disease duration under 2 months, and were aged 18 to 65 years. Germline assignment: CDR1 LNHDA and CDR2 SQIVND (reference sequence). The CDR3 spans 19 residues. The V end was cut by 7 bases, the J end by 0 bases, with 22 bases between. The CDR3 regions of TCR beta were amplified from RNA transcripts. HTBI primers were the set used in a first-round RT-PCR of the TCR CDR3. MiXCR was run by TCRdb on the multiplex PCR reads, yielding one entry per CDR3 protein. This table holds nearly 750,000 distinct CDR3 sequences, about 35% found once. Sequences were obtained from blood. This receptor was obtained from a woman in her thirties or forties with Graves' hyperthyroidism. V usage is TRBV19 and J usage is TRBJ2-6; maybe TRBD1 (6 bases). DNA of the CDR3: TGTGCCAGTACGTCGATACAGGGCAGTATAACCTCTGGGGCCAACGTCCTGACTTTC. Translated, it gives CASTSIQGSITSGANVLTF. The whole variable domain, remainder taken from reference TRBV19 and TRBJ2-6, is DGGITQSPKYLFRKEGQNVTLSCEQNLNHDAMYWYRQDPGQGLRLIYYSQIVNDFQKGDIAEGYSVSREKKESFPLTVTSAQKNPTAFYLCASTSIQGSITSGANVLTFGAGSRLTVL.